The present T cell receptor (beta chain) was sequenced within a study of blood T cell repertoires in COVID-19. As originally analysed: Amplifying reference gene primers gave estimates of nucleated cell counts. Sequenced by immunoSEQ multiplex PCR; TCRdb stores in-frame clones only, minus some. V and J calls and clone size come straight from that table; D and trimming were deduced from the DNA. The table shows approximately 210,000 clones, with approximately 81% occurring only once. Germline CDR1 SEHNR, CDR2 FQNEAQ (reference sequence). V gave up 4 bases and J gave up 5 bases, with 6 bases separating them. The CDR3 is 12 residues long.

The V gene is TRBV7-9, the J gene TRBJ2-1; D unresolved. The clonotype comes from a woman older than 75 with acute or convalescent COVID-19. Sequenced input: peripheral blood. CDR3 nucleotide sequence: TGTGCCAGCAGCTATACACACAATGAGCAGTTCTTC. It codes for CASSYTHNEQFF.